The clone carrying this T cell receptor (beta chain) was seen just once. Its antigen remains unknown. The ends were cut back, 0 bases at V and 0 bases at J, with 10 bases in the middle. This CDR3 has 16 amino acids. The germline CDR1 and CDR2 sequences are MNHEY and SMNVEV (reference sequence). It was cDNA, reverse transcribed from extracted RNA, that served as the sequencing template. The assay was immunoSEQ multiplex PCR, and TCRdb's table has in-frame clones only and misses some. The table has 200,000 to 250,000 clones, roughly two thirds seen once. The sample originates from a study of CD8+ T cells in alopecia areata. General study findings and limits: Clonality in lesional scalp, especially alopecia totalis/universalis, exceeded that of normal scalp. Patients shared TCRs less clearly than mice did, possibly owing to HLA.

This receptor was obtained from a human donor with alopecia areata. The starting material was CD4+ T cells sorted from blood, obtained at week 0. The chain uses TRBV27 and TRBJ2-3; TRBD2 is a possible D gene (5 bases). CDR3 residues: CASSLSGRTSTDTQYF. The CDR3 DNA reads TGTGCCAGCAGTTTATCTGGCCGGACTAGCACAGATACGCAGTATTTT.